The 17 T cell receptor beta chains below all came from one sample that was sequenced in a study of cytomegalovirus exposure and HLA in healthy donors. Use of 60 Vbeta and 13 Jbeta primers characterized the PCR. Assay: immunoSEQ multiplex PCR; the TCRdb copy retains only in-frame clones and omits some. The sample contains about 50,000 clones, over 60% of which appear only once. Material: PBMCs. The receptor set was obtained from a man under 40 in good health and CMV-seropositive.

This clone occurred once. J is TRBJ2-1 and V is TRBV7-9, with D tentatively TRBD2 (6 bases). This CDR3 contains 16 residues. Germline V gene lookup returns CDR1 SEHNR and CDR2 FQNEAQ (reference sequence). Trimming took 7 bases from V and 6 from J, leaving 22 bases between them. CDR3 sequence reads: CASTLKRAQLGNEQFF. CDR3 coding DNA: TGTGCCAGCACCCTTAAGCGGGCGCAGCTGGGCAATGAGCAGTTCTTC.

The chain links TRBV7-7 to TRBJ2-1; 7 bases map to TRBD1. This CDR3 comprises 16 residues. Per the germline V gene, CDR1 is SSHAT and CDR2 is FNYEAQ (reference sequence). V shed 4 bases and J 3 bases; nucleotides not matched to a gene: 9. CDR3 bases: TGTGCCAGCAGCTCTAGCCTGACAGGGAACTACAATGAGCAGTTCTTC. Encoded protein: CASSSSLTGNYNEQFF.

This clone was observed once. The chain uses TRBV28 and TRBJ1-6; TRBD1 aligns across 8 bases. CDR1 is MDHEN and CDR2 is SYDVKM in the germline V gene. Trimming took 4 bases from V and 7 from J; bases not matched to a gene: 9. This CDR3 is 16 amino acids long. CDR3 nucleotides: TGTGCCAGCAGTTCCCCGGACAGGGTGATAAATTCACCCCTCCACTTT. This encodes CASSSPDRVINSPLHF.

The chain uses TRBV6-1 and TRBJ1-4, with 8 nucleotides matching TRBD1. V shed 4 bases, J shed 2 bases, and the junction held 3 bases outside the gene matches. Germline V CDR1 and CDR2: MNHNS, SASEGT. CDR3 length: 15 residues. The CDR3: CASSVTGGTNEKLFF. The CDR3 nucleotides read TGTGCCAGCAGTGTTACAGGGGGGACTAATGAAAAACTGTTTTTT.

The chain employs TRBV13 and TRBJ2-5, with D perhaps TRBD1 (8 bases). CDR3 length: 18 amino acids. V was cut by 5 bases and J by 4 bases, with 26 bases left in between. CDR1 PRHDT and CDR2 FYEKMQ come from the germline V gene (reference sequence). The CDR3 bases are TGTGCCAGCAGCACGAATACCATGGACAGGGAGGGTGGAGAGACCCAGTACTTC. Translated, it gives CASSTNTMDREGGETQYF.

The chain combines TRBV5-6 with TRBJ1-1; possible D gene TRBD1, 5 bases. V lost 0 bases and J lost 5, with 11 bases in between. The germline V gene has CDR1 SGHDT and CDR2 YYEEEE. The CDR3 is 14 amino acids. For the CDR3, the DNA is TGTGCCAGCAGCTTGGCAGGGATTGATACTGAAGCTTTCTTT. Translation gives CASSLAGIDTEAFF.

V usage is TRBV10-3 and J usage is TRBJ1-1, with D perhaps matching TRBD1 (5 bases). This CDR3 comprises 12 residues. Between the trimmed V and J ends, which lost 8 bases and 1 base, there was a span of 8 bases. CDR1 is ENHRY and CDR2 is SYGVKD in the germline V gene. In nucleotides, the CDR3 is TGTGCCATCCTAGACAGGAACACTGAAGCTTTCTTT. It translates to CAILDRNTEAFF.

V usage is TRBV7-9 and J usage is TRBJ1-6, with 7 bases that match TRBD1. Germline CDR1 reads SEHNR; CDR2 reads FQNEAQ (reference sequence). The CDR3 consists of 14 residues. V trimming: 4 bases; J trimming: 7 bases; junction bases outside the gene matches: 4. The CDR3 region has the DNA TGTGCCAGCAGCTCCCCGGGACAGAATTCACCCCTCCACTTT. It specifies CASSSPGQNSPLHF.

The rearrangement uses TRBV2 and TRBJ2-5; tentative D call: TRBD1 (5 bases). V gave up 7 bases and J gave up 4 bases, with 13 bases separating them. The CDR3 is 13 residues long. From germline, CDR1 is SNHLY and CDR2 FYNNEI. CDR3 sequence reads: CASKQGPGETQYF. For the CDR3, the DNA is TGTGCCAGCAAGCAGGGTCCGGGAGAGACCCAGTACTTC.

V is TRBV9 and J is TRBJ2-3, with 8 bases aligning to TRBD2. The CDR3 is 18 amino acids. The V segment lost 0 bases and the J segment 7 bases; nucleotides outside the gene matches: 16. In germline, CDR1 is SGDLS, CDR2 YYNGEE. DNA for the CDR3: TGTGCCAGCAGCGTAGTGGCCAGCGGGGGACCACCCATGAATACGCAGTATTTT. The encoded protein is CASSVVASGGPPMNTQYF.

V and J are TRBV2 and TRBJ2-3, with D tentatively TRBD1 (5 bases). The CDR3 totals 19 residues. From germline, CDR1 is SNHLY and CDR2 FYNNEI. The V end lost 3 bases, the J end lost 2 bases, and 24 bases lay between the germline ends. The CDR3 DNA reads TGTGCCAGCAGTGACCACCGTTCCACCAGGGATGCCTCCACAGATACGCAGTATTTT. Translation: CASSDHRSTRDASTDTQYF.

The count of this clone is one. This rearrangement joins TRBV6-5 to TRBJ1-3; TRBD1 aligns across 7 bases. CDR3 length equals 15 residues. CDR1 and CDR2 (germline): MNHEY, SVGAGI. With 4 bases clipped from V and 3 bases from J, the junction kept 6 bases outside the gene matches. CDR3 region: CASSSRGGGGNTIYF. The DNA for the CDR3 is TGTGCCAGCAGTTCCCGAGGGGGCGGTGGAAACACCATATATTTT.

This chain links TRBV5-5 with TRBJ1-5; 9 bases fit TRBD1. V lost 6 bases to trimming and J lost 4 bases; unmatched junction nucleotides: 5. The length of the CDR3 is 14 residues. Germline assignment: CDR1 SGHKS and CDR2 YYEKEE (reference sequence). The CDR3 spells CASNPGQGNQPQHF. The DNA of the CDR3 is TGTGCCAGCAACCCGGGACAGGGAAATCAGCCCCAGCATTTT.

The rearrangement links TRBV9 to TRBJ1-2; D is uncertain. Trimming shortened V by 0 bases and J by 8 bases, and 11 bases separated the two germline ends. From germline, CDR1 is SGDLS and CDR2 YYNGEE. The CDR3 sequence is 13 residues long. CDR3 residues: CASSVGGVGGYTF. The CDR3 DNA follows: TGTGCCAGCAGCGTAGGCGGGGTTGGAGGCTACACCTTC.

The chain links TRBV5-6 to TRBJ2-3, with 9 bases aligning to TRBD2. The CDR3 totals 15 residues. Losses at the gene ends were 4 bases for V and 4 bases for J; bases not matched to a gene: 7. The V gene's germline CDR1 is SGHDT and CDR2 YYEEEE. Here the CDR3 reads CASSQAGGQSDTQYF. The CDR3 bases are TGTGCCAGCAGCCAGGCGGGGGGGCAATCAGATACGCAGTATTTT.

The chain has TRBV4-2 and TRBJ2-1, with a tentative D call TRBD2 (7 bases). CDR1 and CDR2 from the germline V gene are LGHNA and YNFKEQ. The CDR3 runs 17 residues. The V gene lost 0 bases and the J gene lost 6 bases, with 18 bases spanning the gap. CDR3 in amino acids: CASSQEGGGGGRNEQFF. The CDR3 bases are TGTGCCAGCAGCCAAGAGGGGGGAGGGGGGGGCCGCAATGAGCAGTTCTTC.

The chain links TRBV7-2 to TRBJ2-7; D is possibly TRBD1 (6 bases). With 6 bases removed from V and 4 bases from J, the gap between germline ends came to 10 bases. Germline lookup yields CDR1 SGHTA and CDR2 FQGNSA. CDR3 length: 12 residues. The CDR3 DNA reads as TGTGCCAGCAGTTCACAGGGTTACGAGCAGTACTTC. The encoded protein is CASSSQGYEQYF.